Below are 4 T cell receptor beta chains sequenced from a single sample in a study of PD-L1 blockade in urothelial cancer (dated by TCRdb to 2015 to 2018). Library construction relied on the immunoSEQ multiplex PCR assay. The clones in this table, taken by TCRdb from immuneACCESS, are in-frame only. Not every clone is retained; where verified, under half of the shortfall comes from an unresolved V gene, and the cause of the rest is unknown. The sample contains 95,000 or so clones, more than 75% of them found a single time. The ten largest clones capture 1.5% to 2.5% of the sample. In the paper's terms, the time point label means: pretreatment peripheral blood. Sequenced material: PBMCs, taken around atezolizumab (anti-PD-L1) treatment. The receptor source for this set is a man in his sixties with urothelial cancer.

The chain links TRBV5-4 to TRBJ2-3; 10 bases are a match to TRBD1. The germline CDR1 and CDR2 sequences are SGHNT and YYREEE (reference sequence). The CDR3 sequence is 14 residues long. V was clipped by 4 bases and J by 3 bases; unmatched bases: 2. The CDR3 protein is CASSPGQGTDTQYF. CDR3 DNA sequence: TGTGCCAGCAGCCCGGGACAGGGGACAGATACGCAGTATTTT.

On this clone: The same CDR3 arises from other DNA sequences in this sample as well. The V and J genes are TRBV5-1 and TRBJ2-7; possible D gene TRBD1, 6 bases. The V end lost 0 bases, the J end lost 3 bases, and 7 bases lay between the germline ends. This CDR3 has 13 residues. Germline assignment: CDR1 SGHRS and CDR2 YFSETQ. The CDR3 DNA follows: TGCGCCAGCAGCTTGGGACAGGTCTACGAGCAGTACTTC. Translating gives CASSLGQVYEQYF.

V gene TRBV28 combines with J gene TRBJ1-6; 8 positions agree with TRBD1. V lost 6 bases, J lost 9 bases, and 4 bases stayed unmatched. The CDR3 length is 13 residues. The germline CDR1 and CDR2 sequences are MDHEN and SYDVKM. CDR3 sequence (DNA): TGTGCCAGCAGGGAGACAGGGGTTTCACCCCTCCACTTT. Amino acid sequence: CASRETGVSPLHF. The entire variable domain, with the rest obtained from reference TRBV28 and TRBJ1-6, is as follows: DVKVTQSSRYLVKRTGEKVFLECVQDMDHENMFWYRQDPGLGLRLIYFSYDVKMKEKGDIPEGYSVSREKKERFSLILESASTNQTSMYLCASRETGVSPLHFGNGTRLTVT.

The rearrangement uses TRBV7-9 and TRBJ1-1; tentative D call: TRBD1 (6 bases). The germline V gene encodes CDR1 SEHNR and CDR2 FQNEAQ (reference sequence). V was shortened by 3 bases and J by 8 bases, with 13 bases between the two germline ends. The CDR3 loop spans 13 amino acids. The CDR3 DNA sequence: TGTGCCAGCAGCTTCACCTCAGGGGAAGAAGCTTTCTTT. Residues: CASSFTSGEEAFF. Supplemented by reference TRBV7-9 and TRBJ1-1, the full variable domain reads DTGVSQNPRHKITKRGQNVTFRCDPISEHNRLYWYRQTLGQGPEFLTYFQNEAQLEKSRLLSDRFSAERPKGSFSTLEIQRTEQGDSAMYLCASSFTSGEEAFFGQGTRLTVV.